The present entry profiles one T cell receptor (beta chain) with its context. TCRdb itself ran the RT-PCR reads through MiXCR, one entry per CDR3 protein. The data show approximately 150,000 distinct CDR3 sequences, 30% seen once. Germline V CDR1 and CDR2: MNHEY, SVGAGI. The germline V and J ends were trimmed by 2 bases and 4 bases, with 6 bases remaining between them. The CDR3 covers 13 residues. These data come from a study of patients and donors after allogeneic stem cell transplantation. The source material was blood, either unsorted or a sorted T cell fraction (not recorded which). The rearrangement links TRBV6-5 to TRBJ1-3, with unresolved D. This TCR derives from a human donor who was either an allogeneic HSCT recipient or a stem cell or donor lymphocyte infusion donor (not recorded which). It is not recorded whose cells these are; they may come from a transplant donor. Here the CDR3 reads CASSYGWGNTIYF. DNA for the CDR3: TGTGCCAGCAGTTACGGGTGGGGAAACACCATATATTTT.